This entry lists 18 T cell receptor beta chains sequenced from one sample in a study of control samples from healthy donors and cancer patients. Clones were sequenced by immunoSEQ multiplex PCR, and TCRdb holds only the in-frame ones, with some missing. This sample carries some 120,000 clones, 70% to 90% of them seen once, and the ten largest clones take approximately 3.2%. Sequences were obtained from blood. Every receptor here comes from a man over 45 in good health.

As for this clone: The same CDR3 can be traced to other DNA sequences in this sample. The V call is TRBV29-1, the J call TRBJ1-1; no definite D call. The CDR3 length is 11 residues. Germline loops: CDR1 SQVTM, CDR2 ANQGSEA. V was clipped by 4 bases and J by 4 bases, with 7 bases between them. This chain's CDR3 is CSVVRATEAFF. The CDR3 nucleotides read TGCAGCGTTGTACGGGCCACTGAAGCTTTCTTT.

This clone was detected once. V usage is TRBV28 and J usage is TRBJ2-5; 12 positions agree with TRBD2. This CDR3 is 15 amino acids long. Germline CDR1 and CDR2: MDHEN and SYDVKM. V was clipped by 4 bases and J by 1 base; unmatched bases: 1. The CDR3 nucleotides read TGTGCCAGCAGTTCTAGCGGGGGGGCCCAAGAGACCCAGTACTTC. Translated: CASSSSGGAQETQYF.

This clone was seen a single time. This sequence joins TRBV24-1 and TRBJ2-5; D gene uncertain. There are 13 residues in the CDR3. Trimming cost V 3 bases and J 5 bases, with 9 bases left between them. From germline, CDR1 is KGHDR and CDR2 SFDVKD. The CDR3 here is CATSDQGMETQYF. In DNA form, the CDR3 reads TGTGCCACCAGTGATCAAGGGATGGAGACCCAGTACTTC.

This chain connects TRBV5-1 to TRBJ2-7, with 7 bases fitting TRBD1. This CDR3 is built from 14 residues. Trimming at V came to 7 bases and at J to 2 bases, leaving 9 bases not matched to a gene. In germline, CDR1 is SGHRS, CDR2 YFSETQ. CDR3 amino acids: CASSAGTATYEQYF. In nucleotides, the CDR3 is TGCGCCAGCTCAGCCGGGACAGCCACCTACGAGCAGTACTTC. Supplemented by reference TRBV5-1 and TRBJ2-7, the full variable domain reads KAGVTQTPRYLIKTRGQQVTLSCSPISGHRSVSWYQQTPGQGLQFLFEYFSETQRNKGNFPGRFSGRQFSNSRSEMNVSTLELGDSALYLCASSAGTATYEQYFGPGTRLTVT.

This sequence joins TRBV20-1 and TRBJ1-2; D is unclear. The germline CDR1 and CDR2 sequences are DFQATT and SNEGSKA (reference sequence). CDR3 length: 11 residues. V was shortened by 5 bases and J by 4 bases, with 8 bases between the two germline ends. This CDR3 is CSAPDIYGYTF. The CDR3 coding sequence is TGCAGTGCTCCTGACATCTATGGCTACACCTTC.

J is TRBJ1-2 and V is TRBV6-5; TRBD1 aligns across 7 bases. The germline V gene has CDR1 MNHEY and CDR2 SVGAGI. With V trimmed by 6 bases and J by 4 bases, 5 bases remained unmatched. CDR3 length: 13 amino acids. For the CDR3, the DNA is TGTGCCAGCAGAAGACAGGGAATCTATGGCTACACCTTC. It yields the protein CASRRQGIYGYTF.

The chain recombines TRBV25-1 with TRBJ2-7; 7 bases align to TRBD1. J gave up 4 bases and V 6 bases, and 6 bases lay outside the gene matches. This CDR3 is 13 amino acids long. Germline values: CDR1 MGHDK, CDR2 SYGVNS. CDR3 sequence reads: CASSADRAYEQYF. CDR3 nucleotides: TGTGCCAGCAGCGCAGACAGGGCGTACGAGCAGTACTTC.

The V gene is TRBV29-1, the J gene TRBJ2-7; 13 bases fit TRBD2. The germline CDR1 and CDR2 sequences are SQVTM and ANQGSEA. Losses at the gene ends were 5 bases for V and 2 bases for J; bases not matched to a gene: 6. This CDR3 has 15 amino acids. The CDR3 sequence is CSVTGTSGDAYEQYF. CDR3 coding DNA: TGCAGCGTTACCGGGACTAGCGGGGATGCCTACGAGCAGTACTTC.

This clone is a singleton in its sample. The rearrangement uses TRBV20-1 and TRBJ1-1; perhaps TRBD1 as D (5 bases). Trimming cost V 6 bases and J 11 bases, with 16 bases left between them. This CDR3 contains 11 residues. From germline, CDR1 is DFQATT and CDR2 SNEGSKA (reference sequence). DNA of the CDR3: TGCAGTGCCACTTTCCAGGGAGAGGCTTTCTTT. Encoded protein: CSATFQGEAFF.

The chain carries TRBV29-1 and TRBJ2-2; D remains ambiguous. This CDR3 spans 12 amino acids. In germline, CDR1 is SQVTM, CDR2 ANQGSEA. The V and J ends lost 7 bases and 1 base respectively, with 7 bases between them. The CDR3 sequence: CSGSRNTGELFF. The CDR3, as DNA: TGCAGCGGCAGTCGGAACACCGGGGAGCTGTTTTTT.

The chain uses TRBV7-9 and TRBJ1-2; D unresolved. CDR1 is SEHNR and CDR2 is FQNEAQ in the germline V gene (reference sequence). Trimming took off 0 bases at V and 5 bases at J, with 10 bases between the two ends. The CDR3 length is 14 residues. CDR3 bases: TGTGCCAGCAGCTTAGCAGCAGACCGATATGGCTACACCTTC. This translates into CASSLAADRYGYTF.

This clone has only a few counts. V is TRBV4-1 and J is TRBJ1-2, with D possibly matching TRBD1 (5 bases). CDR1 and CDR2 from the germline V gene are MGHRA and YSYEKL. The CDR3 length is 16 residues. Trimming cost V 0 bases and J 2 bases, with 13 bases left between them. As DNA, the CDR3 is TGCGCCAGCAGCCAAGATAGTAACAGGTTAAACTATGGCTACACCTTC. Translated, it gives CASSQDSNRLNYGYTF.

V gene TRBV7-2 combines with J gene TRBJ1-1; no reliable D call. CDR1 is SGHTA, CDR2 FQGNSA, per germline. The CDR3 contains 14 residues. V lost 3 bases to trimming and J lost 0 bases, with 8 bases between them. CDR3 DNA sequence: TGTGCCAGCAGCTTTACACCACTGAACACTGAAGCTTTCTTT. This translates into CASSFTPLNTEAFF.

V gene TRBV19 combines with J gene TRBJ1-2; D is unresolved. Germline V gives CDR1 LNHDA, CDR2 SQIVND (reference sequence). This CDR3 is built from 14 residues. V lost 7 bases and J 0 bases, leaving 12 bases between the germline ends. Written as DNA, the CDR3 is TGTGCCAGTACCAACCTCGGGGCTAACTATGGCTACACCTTC. This gives the protein CASTNLGANYGYTF.

V is TRBV28 and J is TRBJ1-2; 12 bases match TRBD1. The CDR3 loop spans 16 amino acids. J was trimmed by 7 bases and V by 11 bases; bases with no gene match: 17. CDR1 MDHEN and CDR2 SYDVKM come from the germline V gene. The CDR3 spells CALARDRGQIGSGYTF. The CDR3 nucleotides read TGTGCCCTGGCCCGGGACAGGGGGCAAATAGGGTCTGGCTACACCTTC.

The rearrangement links TRBV27 to TRBJ2-3; D uncertain. CDR3 length: 15 residues. Germline CDR1 and CDR2: MNHEY and SMNVEV (reference sequence). V was shortened by 3 bases and J by 4 bases, with 14 bases between the two germline ends. The CDR3 region is CASSFTATSADTQYF. The CDR3, as DNA: TGTGCCAGCAGTTTCACGGCGACAAGCGCAGATACGCAGTATTTT.

The V gene is TRBV5-1, the J gene TRBJ2-5; D unresolved. V was shortened by 6 bases and J by 5 bases, with 14 bases between the two germline ends. The CDR3 covers 13 residues. The germline V gene encodes CDR1 SGHRS and CDR2 YFSETQ. For the CDR3, the DNA is TGCGCCAGCACGGACCCCCCGAGGGAGACCCAGTACTTC. It codes for CASTDPPRETQYF.

The chain carries TRBV30 and TRBJ1-4; D gene unclear. The V end was cut by 0 bases, the J end by 0 bases, with 11 bases between. This CDR3 comprises 16 residues. Germline assignment: CDR1 GTSNPN and CDR2 SVGIG (reference sequence). The CDR3 spells CAWSVGGYATNEKLFF. CDR3 coding DNA: TGTGCCTGGAGTGTCGGTGGCTATGCAACTAATGAAAAACTGTTTTTT.